This T cell receptor (beta chain) was profiled in a study of CXCR4 blockade with PD-1 therapy in pancreatic cancer. Study-level findings and limits: More frequent amino acid clones had more nucleotide rearrangements, suggesting convergent selection. Tumors were clonally expanded, mean approximately 0.15 versus 0.05 in healthy blood. Sequencing covered TCRbeta chains only, not alpha chains.

Trimming removed 6 bases at V and 4 bases at J, with 10 bases between. CDR3 length equals 12 residues. Germline V gene sequence: CDR1 MDHEN, CDR2 SYDVKM. A word on this clone: The antigen is unknown.

Patients who provided the archived tumor blocks had not received neoadjuvant therapy before surgery. Using immunoSEQ multiplex PCR, the repertoire was profiled, and TCRdb retains in-frame clones only, with some absent. The table lists about 5,200 clones, roughly 53% of them singletons. The genes are TRBV28 and TRBJ2-7; the D gene is possibly TRBD1 (6 bases). This clonotype was sampled from a human donor with pancreatic ductal adenocarcinoma. Sequencing input: tumor tissue. In DNA form, the CDR3 reads TGTGCCAGCAGGGACAGCGGTTACGAGCAGTACTTC. Protein sequence: CASRDSGYEQYF.